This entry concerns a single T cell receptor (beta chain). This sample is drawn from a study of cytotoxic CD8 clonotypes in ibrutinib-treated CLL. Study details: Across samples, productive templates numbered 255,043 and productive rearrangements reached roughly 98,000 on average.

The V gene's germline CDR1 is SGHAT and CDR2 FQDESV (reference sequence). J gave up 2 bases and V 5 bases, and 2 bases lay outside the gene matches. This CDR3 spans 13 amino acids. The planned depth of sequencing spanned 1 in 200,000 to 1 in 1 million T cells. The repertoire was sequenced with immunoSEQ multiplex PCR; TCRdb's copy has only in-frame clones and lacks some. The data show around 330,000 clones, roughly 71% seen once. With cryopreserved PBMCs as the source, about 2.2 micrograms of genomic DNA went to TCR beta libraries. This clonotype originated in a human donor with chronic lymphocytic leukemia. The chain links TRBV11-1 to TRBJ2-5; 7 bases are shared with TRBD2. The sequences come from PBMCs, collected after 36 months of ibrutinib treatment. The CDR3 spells CASSPGGQETQYF. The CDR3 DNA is TGTGCCAGCAGCCCCGGGGGGCAAGAGACCCAGTACTTC. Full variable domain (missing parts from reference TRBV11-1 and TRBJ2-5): EAEVAQSPRYKITEKSQAVAFWCDPISGHATLYWYRQILGQGPELLVQFQDESVVDDSQLPKDRFSAERLKGVDSTLKIQPAELGDSAMYLCASSPGGQETQYFGPGTRLLVL.